Listed below are T cell receptor beta chains from one sample, sequenced in a study of T cell responses to AZD1222 COVID-19 vaccine. Sequencing used immunoSEQ multiplex PCR; TCRdb keeps in-frame clones, though not all of them. The sample includes under 200,000 clones, around 94% of them seen just once. This sample comprised peripheral blood, obtained on day 0 of AZD1222 vaccination. The receptor set was obtained from an adult in good health. CDR3s include the opening cysteine and the closing phenylalanine or tryptophan.

V: TRBV27; J: TRBJ1-1; CDR3: CASSSGGMNTEAFF
V: TRBV7-9; J: TRBJ1-5; CDR3: CASSILGVNQPQHF
V: TRBV9; J: TRBJ1-1; CDR3: CASSVSIGTNTEAFF
V: TRBV5-1; J: TRBJ2-1; CDR3: CASSRFRTQRDNEQFF
V: TRBV4-2; J: TRBJ1-1; CDR3: CASSQDRTLTVGAFF
V: TRBV10-3; J: TRBJ1-5; CDR3: CAVQDSRNQPQHF
V: TRBV2; J: TRBJ2-7; CDR3: CASSIGRMSSYEQYF
V: TRBV7-9; J: TRBJ2-1; CDR3: CASSLQDSSYNEQFF
V: TRBV6-6; J: TRBJ1-6; CDR3: CASSLTENSPLHF
V: TRBV6-6; J: TRBJ2-7; CDR3: CASSLEGRQYF
V: TRBV28; J: TRBJ1-6; CDR3: CASSFREVNSPLHF
V: TRBV28; J: TRBJ1-5; CDR3: CASKTRGQLGQPQHF
V: TRBV19; J: TRBJ2-7; CDR3: CASSKAQQGGHEQYF
V: TRBV2; J: TRBJ1-6; CDR3: CASTRGTGLIGSPLHF
V: TRBV27; J: TRBJ2-7; CDR3: CASSLSQQYEQYF
V: TRBV5-4; J: TRBJ1-4; CDR3: CASSRPGAGEKLFF
V: TRBV9; J: TRBJ2-1; CDR3: CASSTVKDVDNEQFF
V: TRBV18; J: TRBJ1-2; CDR3: CASSPNREANYGYTF
V: TRBV7-9; J: TRBJ1-2; CDR3: CASTILNYGYTF
V: TRBV7-2; J: TRBJ2-1; CDR3: CASSFQVLNEQFF
V: TRBV2; J: TRBJ1-2; CDR3: CASSDRELGGYTF
V: TRBV6-6; J: TRBJ2-6; CDR3: CASSYPTSSGANVLTF
V: TRBV6-5; J: TRBJ1-5; CDR3: CASTPRLGGHQPQHF
V: TRBV6-6; J: TRBJ2-2; CDR3: CASSYSYRANTGELFF
V: TRBV3-1/TRBV3-2; J: TRBJ2-2; CDR3: CACWGANTGELFF
V: TRBV7-9; J: TRBJ2-1; CDR3: CASSLLGRVQFF
V: TRBV4-1; J: TRBJ2-7; CDR3: CASSQDRRAYEQYF
V: TRBV4-2; J: TRBJ1-2; CDR3: CASSQSTGNYGYTF
V: TRBV6-2/TRBV6-3; J: TRBJ2-7; CDR3: CASSSYYEQYF
V: TRBV5-1; J: TRBJ1-2; CDR3: CASSWGQGDGYTF
V: TRBV11-3; J: TRBJ1-6; CDR3: CASSFRGQGPYNSPLHF
V: TRBV3-1/TRBV3-2; J: TRBJ2-7; CDR3: CASSLWTSGDEQYF
V: TRBV7-9; J: TRBJ1-3; CDR3: CASSLTRQASGNTIYF
V: TRBV7-9; J: TRBJ2-1; CDR3: CASLEATGINEQFF
V: TRBV6-2/TRBV6-3; J: TRBJ2-3; CDR3: CASSYPLAGGSTDTQYF
V: TRBV3-1/TRBV3-2; J: TRBJ2-2; CDR3: CASSQYPLDTGELFF
V: TRBV3-1/TRBV3-2; J: TRBJ1-5; CDR3: CASSQGGLAPSGQPQHF
V: TRBV14; J: TRBJ2-7; CDR3: CASSHNRQGVHEQYF
V: TRBV7-3; J: TRBJ2-2; CDR3: CASRRTSGATGELFF
V: TRBV28; J: TRBJ1-1; CDR3: CASSLLQGEAFF
V: TRBV4-1; J: TRBJ1-5; CDR3: CASSQGQGGSNQPQHF
V: TRBV28; J: TRBJ1-6; CDR3: CASNQGLGSPLHF
V: TRBV15; J: TRBJ2-1; CDR3: CATSRGGTSLNEQFF
V: TRBV7-8; J: TRBJ1-3; CDR3: CASTLGGQGRVTIYF
V: TRBV5-1; J: TRBJ1-6; CDR3: CASSLEGINSPLHF
V: TRBV28; J: TRBJ1-2; CDR3: CASSSGDRGVYGYTF
V: TRBV30; J: TRBJ1-1; CDR3: CAWRSGTGRAFF